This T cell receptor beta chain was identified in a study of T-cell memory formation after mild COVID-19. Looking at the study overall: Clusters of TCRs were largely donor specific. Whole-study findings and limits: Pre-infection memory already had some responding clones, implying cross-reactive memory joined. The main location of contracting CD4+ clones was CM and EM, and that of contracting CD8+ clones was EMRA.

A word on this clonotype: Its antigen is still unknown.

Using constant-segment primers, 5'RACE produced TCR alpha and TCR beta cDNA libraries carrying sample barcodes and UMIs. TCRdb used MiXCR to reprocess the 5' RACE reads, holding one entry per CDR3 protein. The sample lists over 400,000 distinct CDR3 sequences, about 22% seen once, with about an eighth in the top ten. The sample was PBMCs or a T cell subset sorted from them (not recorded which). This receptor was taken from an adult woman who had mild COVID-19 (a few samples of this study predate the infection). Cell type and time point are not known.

CDR3 residues: CASSPPLDYNEQFF. The CDR3 DNA is TGTGCCAGCAGCCCACCTTTAGACTACAATGAGCAGTTCTTC. The rearrangement links TRBV7-9 to TRBJ2-1; D unresolved. With 5 bases removed from V and 3 bases from J, the gap between germline ends came to 11 bases. The CDR3 extends over 14 amino acids. Germline V gene lookup returns CDR1 SEHNR and CDR2 FQNEAQ (reference sequence).